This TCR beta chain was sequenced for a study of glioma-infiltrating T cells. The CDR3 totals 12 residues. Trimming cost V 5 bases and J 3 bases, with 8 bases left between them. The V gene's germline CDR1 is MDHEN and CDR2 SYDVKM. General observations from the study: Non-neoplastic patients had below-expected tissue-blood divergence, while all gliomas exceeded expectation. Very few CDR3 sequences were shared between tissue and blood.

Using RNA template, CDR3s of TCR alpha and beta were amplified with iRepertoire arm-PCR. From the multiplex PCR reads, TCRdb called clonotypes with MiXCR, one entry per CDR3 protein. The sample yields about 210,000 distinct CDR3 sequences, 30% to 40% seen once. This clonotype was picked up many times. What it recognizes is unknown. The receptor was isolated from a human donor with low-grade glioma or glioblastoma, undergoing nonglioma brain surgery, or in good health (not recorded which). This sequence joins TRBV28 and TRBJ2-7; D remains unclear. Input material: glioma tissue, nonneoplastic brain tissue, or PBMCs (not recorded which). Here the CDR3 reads CASSPFNYEQYF. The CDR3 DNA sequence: TGTGCCAGCAGTCCTTTCAACTACGAGCAGTACTTC.